This T cell receptor (beta chain) was identified during a study of beta chain features in type 1 diabetes. At the level of the study: Patients and healthy donors were similar in age, gender and cell yields. Study-wide points: Researchers caution that PCR might favor shorter templates, equally among patients and controls.

Trimming pared 1 base from V and 3 bases from J, leaving 8 bases between. This CDR3 has 14 residues. Germline V CDR1 and CDR2: SGHDT, YYEEEE. Sorted CD4+ subsets: naive, central memory, regulatory, stem cell-like memory (CD45RO/CCR7/CD25/CD127/CD95/CD27 panel). Sequenced material consisted of expressed TCRB transcripts (all of the isolated RNA was reverse transcribed). The method was immunoSEQ multiplex PCR; TCRdb's version includes in-frame clones alone and lacks a portion of them. This sample has under 950,000 clones; roughly 17% occur once, and the top ten carry roughly 0.025%. To note about this clone: Its antigen is not known.

The sequenced sample was naive CD4+ T cells from blood. The V call is TRBV5-6, the J call TRBJ1-5; unclear D gene. The receptor was isolated from a woman aged 18 to 35 in good health. The CDR3 nucleotides are TGTGCCAGCAGCTTGAATCTTAACAATCAGCCCCAGCATTTT. Translated, it gives CASSLNLNNQPQHF.